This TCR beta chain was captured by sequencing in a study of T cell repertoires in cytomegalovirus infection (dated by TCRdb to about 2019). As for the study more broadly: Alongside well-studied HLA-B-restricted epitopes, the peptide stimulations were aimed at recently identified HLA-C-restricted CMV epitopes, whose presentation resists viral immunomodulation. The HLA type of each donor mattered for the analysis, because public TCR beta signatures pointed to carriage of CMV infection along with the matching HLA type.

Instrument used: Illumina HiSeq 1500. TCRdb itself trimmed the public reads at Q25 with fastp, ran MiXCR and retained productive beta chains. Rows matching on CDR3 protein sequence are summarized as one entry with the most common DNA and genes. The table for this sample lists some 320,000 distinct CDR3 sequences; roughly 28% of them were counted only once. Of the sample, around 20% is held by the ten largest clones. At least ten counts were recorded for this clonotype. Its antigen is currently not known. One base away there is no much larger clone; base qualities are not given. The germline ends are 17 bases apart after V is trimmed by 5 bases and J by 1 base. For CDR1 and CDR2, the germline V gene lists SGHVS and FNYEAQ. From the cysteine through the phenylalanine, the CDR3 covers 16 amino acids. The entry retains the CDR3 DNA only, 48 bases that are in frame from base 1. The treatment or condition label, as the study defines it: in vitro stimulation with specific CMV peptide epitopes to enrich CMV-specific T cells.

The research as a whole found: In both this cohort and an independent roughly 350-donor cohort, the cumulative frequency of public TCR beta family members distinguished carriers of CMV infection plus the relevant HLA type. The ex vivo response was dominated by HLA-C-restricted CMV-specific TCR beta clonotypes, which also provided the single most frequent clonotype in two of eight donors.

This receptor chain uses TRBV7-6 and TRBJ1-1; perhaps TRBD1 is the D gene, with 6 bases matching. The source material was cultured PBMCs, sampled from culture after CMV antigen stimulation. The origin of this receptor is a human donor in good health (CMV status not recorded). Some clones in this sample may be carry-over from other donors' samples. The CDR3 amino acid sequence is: CASSAKTPDRNTEAFF. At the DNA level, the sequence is TGTGCCAGCAGCGCGAAAACCCCGGACAGGAACACTGAAGCTTTCTTT.